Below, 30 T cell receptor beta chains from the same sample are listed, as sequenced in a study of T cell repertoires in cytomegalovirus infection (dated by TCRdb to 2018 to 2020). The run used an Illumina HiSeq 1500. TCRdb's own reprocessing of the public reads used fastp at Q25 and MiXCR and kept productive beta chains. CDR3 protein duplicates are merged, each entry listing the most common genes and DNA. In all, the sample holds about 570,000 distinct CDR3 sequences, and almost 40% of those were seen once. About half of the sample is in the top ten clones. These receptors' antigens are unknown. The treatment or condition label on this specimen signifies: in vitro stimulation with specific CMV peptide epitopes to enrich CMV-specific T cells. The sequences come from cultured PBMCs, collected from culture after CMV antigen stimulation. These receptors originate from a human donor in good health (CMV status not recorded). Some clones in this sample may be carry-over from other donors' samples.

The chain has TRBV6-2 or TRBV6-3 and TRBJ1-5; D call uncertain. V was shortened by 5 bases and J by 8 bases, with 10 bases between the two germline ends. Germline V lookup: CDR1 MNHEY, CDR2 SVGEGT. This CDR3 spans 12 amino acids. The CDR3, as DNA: TGTGCCAGCAGTCGACGAAGAGAGCCCCAGCATTTT. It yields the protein CASSRRREPQHF.

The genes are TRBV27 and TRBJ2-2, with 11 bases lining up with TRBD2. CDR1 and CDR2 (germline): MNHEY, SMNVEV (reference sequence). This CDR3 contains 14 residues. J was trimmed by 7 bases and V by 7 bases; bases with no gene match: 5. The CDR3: CASTRLAGGGELFF. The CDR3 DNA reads TGTGCCAGCACCAGGCTAGCGGGAGGCGGGGAGCTGTTTTTT.

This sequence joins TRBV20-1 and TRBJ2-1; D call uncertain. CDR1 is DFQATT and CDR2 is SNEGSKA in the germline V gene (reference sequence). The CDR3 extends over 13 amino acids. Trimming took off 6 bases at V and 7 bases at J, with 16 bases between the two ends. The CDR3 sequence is CSAGWDAGNEQFF. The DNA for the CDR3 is TGCAGTGCGGGGTGGGATGCTGGTAATGAGCAGTTCTTC.

The CDR3, as DNA: TGTGCCAGCAGCGAGAGTAGGTTGAGTGAAAAACTGTTTTTT. Translated, it gives CASSESRLSEKLFF. The chain combines TRBV7-8 with TRBJ1-4; D is undetermined. Germline values: CDR1 SGHVS, CDR2 FQNEAQ. The V and J ends lost 5 bases and 7 bases respectively, with 14 bases between them. This CDR3 comprises 14 residues.

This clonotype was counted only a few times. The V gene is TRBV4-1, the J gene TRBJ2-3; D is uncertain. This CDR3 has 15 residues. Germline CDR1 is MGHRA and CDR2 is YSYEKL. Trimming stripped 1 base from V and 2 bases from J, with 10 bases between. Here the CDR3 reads CASSQAQLPTDTQYF. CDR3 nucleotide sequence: TGCGCCAGCAGCCAAGCTCAGCTACCCACAGATACGCAGTATTTT.

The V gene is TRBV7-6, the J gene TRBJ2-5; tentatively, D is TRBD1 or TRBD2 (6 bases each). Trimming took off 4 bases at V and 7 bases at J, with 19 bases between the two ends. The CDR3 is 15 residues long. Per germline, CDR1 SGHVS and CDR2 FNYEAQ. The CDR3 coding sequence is TGTGCCAGCAGCTCTGCTTGGGGGGCCCAGGGGACCCAGTACTTC. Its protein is CASSSAWGAQGTQYF.

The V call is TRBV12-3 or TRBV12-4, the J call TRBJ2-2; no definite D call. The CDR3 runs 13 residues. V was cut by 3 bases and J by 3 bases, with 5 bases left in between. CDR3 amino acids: CASSFRYTGELFF. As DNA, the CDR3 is TGTGCCAGCAGTTTCAGATACACCGGGGAGCTGTTTTTT.

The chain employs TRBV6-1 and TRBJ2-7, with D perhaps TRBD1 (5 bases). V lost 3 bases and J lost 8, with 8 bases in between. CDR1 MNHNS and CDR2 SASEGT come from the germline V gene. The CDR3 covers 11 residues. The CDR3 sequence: CASSEPDKQYF. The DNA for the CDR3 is TGTGCCAGCAGTGAGCCGGACAAGCAGTACTTC.

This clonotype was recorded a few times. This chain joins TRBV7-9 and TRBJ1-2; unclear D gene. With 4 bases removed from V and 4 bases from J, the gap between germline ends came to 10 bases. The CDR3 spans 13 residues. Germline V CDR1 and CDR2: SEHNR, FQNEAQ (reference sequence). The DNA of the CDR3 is TGTGCCAGCAGCTATGGACCCACCTATGGCTACACCTTC. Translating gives CASSYGPTYGYTF.

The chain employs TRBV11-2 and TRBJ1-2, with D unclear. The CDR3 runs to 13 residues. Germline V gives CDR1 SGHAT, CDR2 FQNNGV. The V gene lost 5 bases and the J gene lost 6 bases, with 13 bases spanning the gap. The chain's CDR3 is CASSPFAGDGYTF. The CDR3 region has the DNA TGTGCCAGCAGCCCCTTCGCGGGCGATGGCTACACCTTC.

This CDR3 reads CATSTRGGDEQYF. The CDR3 nucleotides read TGTGCCACCTCCACCAGGGGAGGCGACGAGCAGTACTTC. V is TRBV19 and J is TRBJ2-7, with D perhaps assigned TRBD1 or TRBD2 (6 bases each). CDR3 length: 13 residues. Germline V gene lookup returns CDR1 LNHDA and CDR2 SQIVND (reference sequence). V was pared by 10 bases and J by 5 bases, with 18 bases between.

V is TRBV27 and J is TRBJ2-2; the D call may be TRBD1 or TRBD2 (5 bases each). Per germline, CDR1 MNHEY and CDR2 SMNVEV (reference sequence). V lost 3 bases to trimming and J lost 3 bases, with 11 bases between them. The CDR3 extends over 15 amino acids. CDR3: CASSFQRGHTGELFF. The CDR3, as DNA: TGTGCCAGCAGTTTTCAACGGGGACACACCGGGGAGCTGTTTTTT.

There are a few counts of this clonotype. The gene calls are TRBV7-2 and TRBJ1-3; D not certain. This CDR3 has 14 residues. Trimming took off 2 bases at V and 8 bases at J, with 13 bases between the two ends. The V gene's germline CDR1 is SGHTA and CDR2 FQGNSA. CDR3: CASSLKFGRYTIYF. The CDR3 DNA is TGTGCCAGCAGCTTAAAGTTTGGGCGTTACACCATATATTTT.

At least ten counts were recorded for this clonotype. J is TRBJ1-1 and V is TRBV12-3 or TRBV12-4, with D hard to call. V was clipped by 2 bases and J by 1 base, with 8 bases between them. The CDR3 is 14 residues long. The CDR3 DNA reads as TGTGCCAGCAGTTTATCCCGGGGGAACACTGAAGCTTTCTTT. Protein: CASSLSRGNTEAFF.

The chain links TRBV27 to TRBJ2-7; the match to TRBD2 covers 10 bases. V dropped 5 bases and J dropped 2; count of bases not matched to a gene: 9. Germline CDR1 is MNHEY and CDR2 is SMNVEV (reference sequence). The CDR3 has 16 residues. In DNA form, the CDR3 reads TGTGCCAGCAGTCCGGGCGGGACTAGCGCGCCCTACGAGCAGTACTTC. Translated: CASSPGGTSAPYEQYF.

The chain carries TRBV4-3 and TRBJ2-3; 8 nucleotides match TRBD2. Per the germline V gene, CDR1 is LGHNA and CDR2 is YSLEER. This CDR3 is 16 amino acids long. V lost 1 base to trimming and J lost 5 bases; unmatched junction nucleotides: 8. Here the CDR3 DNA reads TGCGCCAGCAGCCAAGGCTTTAGCGGGGCCGAAGATACGCAGTATTTT. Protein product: CASSQGFSGAEDTQYF.

The CDR3 here is CASSSRTDSGYIQYF. CDR3 bases: TGTGCCAGCAGTTCGCGGACAGATTCTGGATACATTCAGTACTTC. This rearrangement joins TRBV27 to TRBJ2-4; D may be TRBD1 (6 bases). V dropped 4 bases and J dropped 8 bases, with 18 bases sitting between them. CDR1 and CDR2 (germline): MNHEY, SMNVEV (reference sequence). The CDR3 runs 15 residues.

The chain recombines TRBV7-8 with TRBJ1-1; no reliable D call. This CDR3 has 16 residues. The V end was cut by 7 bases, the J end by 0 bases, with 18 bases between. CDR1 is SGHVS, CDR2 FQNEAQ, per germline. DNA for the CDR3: TGTGCCAGCACCGATTCGCGGACGGCCATGAACACTGAAGCTTTCTTT. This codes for CASTDSRTAMNTEAFF.

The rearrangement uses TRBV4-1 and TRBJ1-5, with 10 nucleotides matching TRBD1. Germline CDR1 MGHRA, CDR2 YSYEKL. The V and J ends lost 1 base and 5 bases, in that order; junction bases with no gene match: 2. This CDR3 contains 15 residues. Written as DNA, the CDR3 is TGCGCCAGCAGCCAAGGGGGACAGGGGCATCAGCCCCAGCATTTT. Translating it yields CASSQGGQGHQPQHF.

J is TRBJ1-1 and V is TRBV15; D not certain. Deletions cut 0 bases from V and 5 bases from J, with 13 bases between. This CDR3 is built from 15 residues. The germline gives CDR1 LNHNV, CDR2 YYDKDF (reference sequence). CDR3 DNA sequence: TGTGCCACCAGCAGAGATCCTACATATCAGACTGAAGCTTTCTTT. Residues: CATSRDPTYQTEAFF.

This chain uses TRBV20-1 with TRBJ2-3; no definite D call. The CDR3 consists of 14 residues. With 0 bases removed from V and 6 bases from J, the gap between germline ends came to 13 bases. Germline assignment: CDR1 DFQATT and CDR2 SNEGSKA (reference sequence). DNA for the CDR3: TGCAGTGCTAGAGATTACAGAGGAAAGGATACGCAGTATTTT. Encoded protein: CSARDYRGKDTQYF.

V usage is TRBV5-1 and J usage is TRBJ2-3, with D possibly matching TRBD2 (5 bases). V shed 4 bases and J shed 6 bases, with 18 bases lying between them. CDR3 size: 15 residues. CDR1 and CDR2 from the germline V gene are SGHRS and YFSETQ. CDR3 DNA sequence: TGCGCCAGCAGCGAGAATACCGGGGTTTCCGATACGCAGTATTTT. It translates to CASSENTGVSDTQYF.

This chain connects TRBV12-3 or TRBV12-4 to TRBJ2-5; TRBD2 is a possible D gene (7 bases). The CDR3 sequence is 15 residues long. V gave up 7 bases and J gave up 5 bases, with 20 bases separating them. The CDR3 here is CASMWGRGGAETQYF. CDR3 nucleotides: TGTGCCAGCATGTGGGGAAGGGGGGGAGCGGAGACCCAGTACTTC.

The CDR3 protein is CTTQGSGTDTQYF. The CDR3, as DNA: TGCACAACTCAGGGGTCGGGCACAGATACGCAGTATTTT. The V and J genes are TRBV29-1 and TRBJ2-3; a weak D match, TRBD1 (6 bases). CDR1 and CDR2 from the germline V gene are SQVTM and ANQGSEA. This CDR3 has 13 residues.

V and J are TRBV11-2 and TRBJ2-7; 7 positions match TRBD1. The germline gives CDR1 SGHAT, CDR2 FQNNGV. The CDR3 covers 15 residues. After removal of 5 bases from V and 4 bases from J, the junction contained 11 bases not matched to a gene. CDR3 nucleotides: TGTGCCAGCAGCCAACCAACGACAGGGTCATACGAGCAGTACTTC. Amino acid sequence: CASSQPTTGSYEQYF.

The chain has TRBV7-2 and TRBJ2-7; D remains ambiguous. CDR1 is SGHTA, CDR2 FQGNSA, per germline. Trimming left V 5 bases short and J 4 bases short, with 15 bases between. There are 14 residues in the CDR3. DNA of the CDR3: TGTGCCAGCAGCCCTGATTGGGGATTTTACGAGCAGTACTTC. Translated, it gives CASSPDWGFYEQYF. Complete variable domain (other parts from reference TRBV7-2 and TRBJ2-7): GAGVSQSPSNKVTEKGKDVELRCDPISGHTALYWYRQSLGQGLEFLIYFQGNSAPDKSGLPSDRFSAERTGGSVSTLTIQRTQQEDSAVYLCASSPDWGFYEQYFGPGTRLTVT.

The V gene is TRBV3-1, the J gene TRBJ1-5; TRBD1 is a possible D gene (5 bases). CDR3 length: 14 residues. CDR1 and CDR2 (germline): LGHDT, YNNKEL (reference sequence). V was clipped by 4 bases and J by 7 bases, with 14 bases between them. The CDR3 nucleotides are TGTGCCAGCAGCCGCAATGCGGGGGAACAGCCCCAGCATTTT. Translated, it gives CASSRNAGEQPQHF.

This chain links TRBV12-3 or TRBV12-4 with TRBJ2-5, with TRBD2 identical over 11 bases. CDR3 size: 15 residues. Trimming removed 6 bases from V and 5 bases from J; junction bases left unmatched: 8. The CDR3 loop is CASSIAGGLGETQYF. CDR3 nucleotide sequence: TGTGCCAGCAGCATAGCGGGGGGGCTGGGGGAGACCCAGTACTTC.

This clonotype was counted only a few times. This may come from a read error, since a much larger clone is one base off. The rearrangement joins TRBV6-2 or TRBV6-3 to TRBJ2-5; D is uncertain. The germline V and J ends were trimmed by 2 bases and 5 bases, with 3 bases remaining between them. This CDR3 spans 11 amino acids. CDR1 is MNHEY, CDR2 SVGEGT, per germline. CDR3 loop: CASSYAETQYF. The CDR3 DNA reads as TGTGCCAGCAGTTACGCGGAGACCCAGTACTTC.

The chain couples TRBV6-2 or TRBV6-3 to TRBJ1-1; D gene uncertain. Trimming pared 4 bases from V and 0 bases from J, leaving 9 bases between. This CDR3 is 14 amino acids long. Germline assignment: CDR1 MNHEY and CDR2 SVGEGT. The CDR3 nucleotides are TGTGCCAGCAGTTCCCCCGTTTTGAACACTGAAGCTTTCTTT. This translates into CASSSPVLNTEAFF.